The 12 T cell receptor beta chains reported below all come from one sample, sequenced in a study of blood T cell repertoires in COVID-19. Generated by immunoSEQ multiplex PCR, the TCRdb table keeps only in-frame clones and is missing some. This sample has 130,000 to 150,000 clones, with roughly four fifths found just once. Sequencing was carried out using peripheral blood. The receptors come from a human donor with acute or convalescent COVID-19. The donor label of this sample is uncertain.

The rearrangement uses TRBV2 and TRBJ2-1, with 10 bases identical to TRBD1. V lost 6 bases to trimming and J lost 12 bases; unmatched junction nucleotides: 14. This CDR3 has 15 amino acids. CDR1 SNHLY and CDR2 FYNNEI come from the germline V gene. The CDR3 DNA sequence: TGTGCCAGCAGGGGAACCGGGACAGGGGCCTTAGGGCAGTTCTTC. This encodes CASRGTGTGALGQFF.

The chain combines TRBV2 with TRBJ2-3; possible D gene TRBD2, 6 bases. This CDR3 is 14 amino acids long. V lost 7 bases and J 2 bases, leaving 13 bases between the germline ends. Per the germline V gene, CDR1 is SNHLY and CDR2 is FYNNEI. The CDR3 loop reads CASNTGGPTDTQYF. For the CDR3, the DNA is TGTGCCAGCAATACCGGGGGACCCACAGATACGCAGTATTTT.

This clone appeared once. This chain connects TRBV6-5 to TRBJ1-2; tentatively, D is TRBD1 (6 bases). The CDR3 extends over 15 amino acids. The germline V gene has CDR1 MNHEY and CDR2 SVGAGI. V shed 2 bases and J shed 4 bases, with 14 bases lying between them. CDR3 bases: TGTGCCAGCAGTTACACTACAGGGCTCCGCTATGGCTACACCTTC. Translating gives CASSYTTGLRYGYTF.

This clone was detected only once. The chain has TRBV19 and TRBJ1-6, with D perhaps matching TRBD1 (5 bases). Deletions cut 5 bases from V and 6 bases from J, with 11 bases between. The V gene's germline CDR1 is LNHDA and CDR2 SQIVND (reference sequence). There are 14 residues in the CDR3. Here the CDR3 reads CASSGRTSNSPLHF. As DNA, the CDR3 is TGTGCCAGTAGTGGTCGGACATCTAATTCACCCCTCCACTTT.

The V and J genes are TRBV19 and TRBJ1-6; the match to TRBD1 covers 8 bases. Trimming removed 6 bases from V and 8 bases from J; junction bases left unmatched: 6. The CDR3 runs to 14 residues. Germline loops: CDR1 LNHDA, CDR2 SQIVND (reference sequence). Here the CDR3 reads CASREGTGYSPLHF. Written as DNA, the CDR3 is TGTGCCAGTAGGGAAGGGACAGGCTATTCACCCCTCCACTTT.

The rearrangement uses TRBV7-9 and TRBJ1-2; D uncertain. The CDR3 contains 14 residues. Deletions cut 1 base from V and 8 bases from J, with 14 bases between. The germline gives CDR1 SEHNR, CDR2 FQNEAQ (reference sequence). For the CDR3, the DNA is TGTGCCAGCAGCTTAGACTCCAGCTCGGGAGGCTACACCTTC. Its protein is CASSLDSSSGGYTF.

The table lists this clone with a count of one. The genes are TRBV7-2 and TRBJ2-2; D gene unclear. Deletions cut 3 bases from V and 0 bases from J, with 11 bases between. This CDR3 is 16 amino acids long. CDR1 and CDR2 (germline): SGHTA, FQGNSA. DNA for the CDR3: TGTGCCAGCAGCTTCGTATACACGACGAACACCGGGGAGCTGTTTTTT. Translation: CASSFVYTTNTGELFF.

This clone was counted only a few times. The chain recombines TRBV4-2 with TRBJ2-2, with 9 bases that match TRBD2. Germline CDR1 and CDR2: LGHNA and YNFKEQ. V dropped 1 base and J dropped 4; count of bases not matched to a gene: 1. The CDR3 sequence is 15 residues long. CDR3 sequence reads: CASSQGAGGTGELFF. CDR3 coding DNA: TGTGCCAGCAGCCAAGGAGCGGGGGGCACCGGGGAGCTGTTTTTT.

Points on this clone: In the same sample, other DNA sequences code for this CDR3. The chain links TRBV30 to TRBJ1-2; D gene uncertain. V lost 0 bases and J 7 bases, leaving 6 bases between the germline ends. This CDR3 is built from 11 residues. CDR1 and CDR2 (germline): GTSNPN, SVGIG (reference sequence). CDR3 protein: CAWSVLSGYTF. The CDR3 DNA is TGTGCCTGGAGTGTACTGTCTGGCTACACCTTC.

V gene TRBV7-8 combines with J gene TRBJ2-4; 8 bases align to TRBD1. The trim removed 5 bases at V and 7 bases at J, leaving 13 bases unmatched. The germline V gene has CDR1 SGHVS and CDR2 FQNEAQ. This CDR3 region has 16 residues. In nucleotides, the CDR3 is TGTGCCAGCAGCAAAAACCCGGACAGGGTTCCGAACATTCAGTACTTC. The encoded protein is CASSKNPDRVPNIQYF.

The DNA for the CDR3 is TGTGCCAGCAGTTCGGGACAGCTACAAGAGACCCAGTACTTC. This sequence encodes CASSSGQLQETQYF. The chain couples TRBV7-9 to TRBJ2-5, with TRBD1 matching 7 bases. This CDR3 is 14 amino acids long. Unmatched junction bases numbered 6, after V lost 6 bases and J lost 2 bases. CDR1 and CDR2 (germline): SEHNR, FQNEAQ (reference sequence).

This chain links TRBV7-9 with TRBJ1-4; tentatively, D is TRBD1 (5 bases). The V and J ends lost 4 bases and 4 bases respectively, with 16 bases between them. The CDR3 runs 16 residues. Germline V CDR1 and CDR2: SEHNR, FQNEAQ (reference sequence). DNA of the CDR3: TGTGCCAGCAGCTCCCCGTCCGGGACTGATAATGAAAAACTGTTTTTT. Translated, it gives CASSSPSGTDNEKLFF. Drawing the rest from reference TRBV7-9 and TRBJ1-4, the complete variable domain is DTGVSQNPRHKITKRGQNVTFRCDPISEHNRLYWYRQTLGQGPEFLTYFQNEAQLEKSRLLSDRFSAERPKGSFSTLEIQRTEQGDSAMYLCASSSPSGTDNEKLFFGSGTQLSVL.